The 31 T cell receptor beta chains below come from one sample, sequenced in a study of blood T cell repertoires in COVID-19. The data were produced by immunoSEQ multiplex PCR, yet TCRdb's version contains in-frame clones alone and is incomplete. The sample shows over 85,000 clones, about nine tenths of them seen only once. Material: peripheral blood. All receptors derive from a male donor with acute or convalescent COVID-19.

The V gene is TRBV29-1, the J gene TRBJ1-5; possibly TRBD1 for D (6 bases). The CDR3 loop spans 13 amino acids. The germline CDR1 and CDR2 sequences are SQVTM and ANQGSEA. The V end lost 5 bases, the J end lost 7 bases, and 15 bases lay between the germline ends. The CDR3 nucleotides are TGCAGCGTTTCACAGGGCCTCGGGCAGCCCCAGCATTTT. It codes for CSVSQGLGQPQHF.

The rearrangement links TRBV29-1 to TRBJ1-2, with D unclear. The germline gives CDR1 SQVTM, CDR2 ANQGSEA. CDR3 length: 15 amino acids. V was cut by 7 bases and J by 0 bases, with 18 bases left in between. The CDR3 protein is CSAQGLGASNYGYTF. CDR3 sequence (DNA): TGCAGCGCCCAAGGCCTGGGCGCGTCTAACTATGGCTACACCTTC.

V is TRBV7-6 and J is TRBJ2-1; maybe TRBD2 (7 bases). V lost 3 bases and J lost 9, with 18 bases in between. Germline V gene data show CDR1 as SGHVS and CDR2 as FNYEAQ. This CDR3 has 15 amino acids. CDR3 DNA sequence: TGTGCCAGCAGCTTTAGGCGGGGGCGGACGGGTGAGCAGTTCTTC. Translating it yields CASSFRRGRTGEQFF.

V usage is TRBV5-1 and J usage is TRBJ1-3; TRBD1 agrees at 7 bases. CDR3 length equals 16 residues. The germline gives CDR1 SGHRS, CDR2 YFSETQ. V dropped 4 bases and J dropped 0; count of bases not matched to a gene: 7. The CDR3 bases are TGCGCCAGCAGCCAGACAGGGACCCTCTCTGGAAACACCATATATTTT. It yields the protein CASSQTGTLSGNTIYF.

This clone was seen only a few times. J is TRBJ2-7 and V is TRBV5-6, with no clear D. The CDR3 is made up of 15 amino acids. The V end was cut by 0 bases, the J end by 7 bases, with 17 bases between. The germline V gene encodes CDR1 SGHDT and CDR2 YYEEEE. CDR3 DNA: TGTGCCAGCAGCTTGGGGGCTTTGTTCTCGAGAGAGCAGTACTTC. Translating it yields CASSLGALFSREQYF.

CDR3 sequence reads: CASSIDRSYNEQFF. The CDR3 bases are TGTGCCAGTAGTATAGATAGGAGTTACAATGAGCAGTTCTTC. The chain links TRBV19 to TRBJ2-1, with no clear D. The V gene's germline CDR1 is LNHDA and CDR2 SQIVND (reference sequence). This CDR3 contains 14 residues. Deletions cut 0 bases from V and 4 bases from J, with 7 bases between.

The rearrangement joins TRBV3-1 (or the pseudogene TRBV3-2) to TRBJ1-6; D perhaps matches TRBD1 (6 bases). Looked up from germline, CDR1 is LGHDT and CDR2 is YNNKEL (reference sequence). The CDR3 covers 14 residues. The V and J ends lost 3 bases and 8 bases respectively, with 11 bases between them. In DNA, the CDR3 is TGTGCCAGCAGCCAGGTGGACAGTTATTCACCCCTCCACTTT. It is translated as CASSQVDSYSPLHF.

This clone has just one count. The V call is TRBV14, the J call TRBJ1-1; D call uncertain. The CDR3 is 13 residues long. Germline V gene data show CDR1 as SGHDN and CDR2 as FVKESK. Trimming stripped 5 bases from V and 1 base from J, with 8 bases between. The CDR3 loop is CASSTVQNTEAFF. For the CDR3, the DNA is TGTGCCAGCAGCACCGTACAGAACACTGAAGCTTTCTTT. Filled out from reference TRBV14 and TRBJ1-1, the complete variable domain reads EAGVTQFPSHSVIEKGQTVTLRCDPISGHDNLYWYRRVMGKEIKFLLHFVKESKQDESGMPNNRFLAERTGGTYSTLKVQPAELEDSGVYFCASSTVQNTEAFFGQGTRLTVV.

The V call is TRBV9, the J call TRBJ2-3, with TRBD2 matching 8 bases. The CDR3 is 17 amino acids. J lost 1 base, V lost 1 base, and 8 bases had no gene match. CDR1 SGDLS and CDR2 YYNGEE come from the germline V gene. CDR3: CASSVLTGGPGTDTQYF. In DNA form, the CDR3 reads TGTGCCAGCAGCGTACTGACGGGGGGGCCTGGCACAGATACGCAGTATTTT.

The genes are TRBV6-1 and TRBJ2-5; possibly TRBD2 for D (6 bases). Germline lookup yields CDR1 MNHNS and CDR2 SASEGT. V was trimmed by 0 bases and J by 5 bases, leaving 16 bases between them. CDR3 length: 16 amino acids. The CDR3 bases are TGTGCCAGCAGTGAAGCGCGCGGGGTGAGGGAGGAGACCCAGTACTTC. The encoded protein is CASSEARGVREETQYF.

This clone has more than one count but fewer than ten. The V gene is TRBV9, the J gene TRBJ2-1; D remains ambiguous. Germline V lookup: CDR1 SGDLS, CDR2 YYNGEE. V gave up 0 bases and J gave up 0 bases, with 10 bases separating them. This CDR3 has 16 residues. CDR3 region: CASSVGSLSSYNEQFF. The DNA for the CDR3 is TGTGCCAGCAGCGTAGGTTCCCTGAGCTCCTACAATGAGCAGTTCTTC.

V and J are TRBV3-1 (or the pseudogene TRBV3-2) and TRBJ1-3; D remains ambiguous. Trimming left V 1 base short and J 4 bases short, with 8 bases between. CDR1 and CDR2 (germline): LGHDT, YNNKEL (reference sequence). CDR3 length equals 14 residues. CDR3 residues: CASSQGSTGNTIYF. The CDR3 bases are TGTGCCAGCAGCCAAGGGAGTACGGGAAACACCATATATTTT.

The gene calls are TRBV5-1 and TRBJ1-4; no reliable D call. The ends were cut back, 2 bases at V and 4 bases at J, with 9 bases in the middle. Germline values: CDR1 SGHRS, CDR2 YFSETQ. The CDR3 has 14 residues. The CDR3 spells CASSFWGGNEKLFF. The CDR3 bases are TGCGCCAGCAGCTTTTGGGGAGGTAATGAAAAACTGTTTTTT.

The CDR3 spells CASSPPGRGNQPQHF. Here the CDR3 DNA reads TGTGCCAGCTCACCACCGGGCAGGGGCAATCAGCCCCAGCATTTT. The chain employs TRBV18 and TRBJ1-5; a weak D match, TRBD1 (5 bases). Germline V CDR1 and CDR2: KGHSH, LQKENI. This CDR3 contains 15 residues. The V end was cut by 0 bases, the J end by 2 bases, with 8 bases between. Variable domain in full (rest from reference TRBV18 and TRBJ1-5): NAGVMQNPRHLVRRRGQEARLRCSPMKGHSHVYWYRQLPEEGLKFMVYLQKENIIDESGMPKERFSAEFPKEGPSILRIQQVVRGDSAAYFCASSPPGRGNQPQHFGDGTRLSIL.

The chain joins TRBV5-8 to TRBJ2-3; 8 nucleotides align to TRBD1. V gave up 6 bases and J gave up 5 bases; unmatched junction bases: 14. CDR3 length: 16 residues. From germline, CDR1 is SGHTS and CDR2 YDEGEE. The CDR3 spells CASILKDRVWLDTQYF. DNA for the CDR3: TGTGCCAGCATTCTAAAGGACAGGGTTTGGCTAGATACGCAGTATTTT.

This clone was found once. The rearrangement joins TRBV28 to TRBJ1-1; no reliable D call. The germline V gene encodes CDR1 MDHEN and CDR2 SYDVKM. This CDR3 has 12 amino acids. Trimming pared 7 bases from V and 7 bases from J, leaving 13 bases between. This CDR3 is CASTSQRVEAFF. The CDR3 bases are TGTGCCAGCACTTCGCAGCGCGTTGAAGCTTTCTTT.

CDR3 in DNA: TGTGCCAGCAGTGAACAGGGGCTTGAGCAGTTCTTC. Its protein is CASSEQGLEQFF. The chain combines TRBV2 with TRBJ2-1, with D possibly being TRBD1 (6 bases). V dropped 2 bases and J dropped 9 bases, with 8 bases sitting between them. The CDR3 loop spans 12 amino acids. The germline CDR1 and CDR2 sequences are SNHLY and FYNNEI.

V gene TRBV11-3 combines with J gene TRBJ1-1; D gene unclear. V dropped 3 bases and J dropped 6 bases, with 11 bases sitting between them. The CDR3 length is 13 residues. Germline V gives CDR1 SGHNT, CDR2 YENEEA. CDR3 protein: CASSLGGSSEAFF. The CDR3 DNA reads as TGTGCCAGCAGCTTGGGAGGTAGCTCTGAAGCTTTCTTT.

The chain employs TRBV19 and TRBJ2-7, with 7 positions matching TRBD1. V lost 1 base and J lost 4; bases outside the gene matches: 10. Germline CDR1 LNHDA, CDR2 SQIVND (reference sequence). The CDR3 totals 16 residues. The CDR3 spells CASSIAPNRGRYEQYF. As DNA, the CDR3 is TGTGCCAGTAGTATAGCCCCCAACAGGGGTCGTTACGAGCAGTACTTC.

V and J are TRBV3-1 (or the pseudogene TRBV3-2) and TRBJ1-4; D is uncertain. V was trimmed by 3 bases and J by 16 bases, leaving 12 bases between them. The germline CDR1 and CDR2 sequences are LGHDT and YNNKEL (reference sequence). The CDR3 spans 11 residues. CDR3 bases: TGTGCCAGCAGCCATAGCCGTCGACGGTTTTTT. Encoded protein: CASSHSRRRFF.

This chain joins TRBV5-4 and TRBJ2-3; tentative D call: TRBD1 (7 bases). V lost 0 bases to trimming and J lost 4 bases, with 12 bases between them. In germline, CDR1 is SGHNT, CDR2 YYREEE (reference sequence). The CDR3 has 15 residues. The CDR3 DNA reads as TGTGCCAGCAGCTTGGGTCAGGGGGGCCCAGATACGCAGTATTTT. It specifies CASSLGQGGPDTQYF. The full variable domain, with the rest looked up from reference TRBV5-4 and TRBJ2-3, is ETGVTQSPTHLIKTRGQQVTLRCSSQSGHNTVSWYQQALGQGPQFIFQYYREEENGRGNFPPRFSGLQFPNYSSELNVNALELDDSALYLCASSLGQGGPDTQYFGPGTRLTVL.

The chain couples TRBV19 to TRBJ2-7, with D tentatively TRBD1 (5 bases). Looked up from germline, CDR1 is LNHDA and CDR2 is SQIVND (reference sequence). V was trimmed by 5 bases and J by 1 base, leaving 12 bases between them. The CDR3 consists of 14 residues. The CDR3 nucleotides read TGTGCCAGTAGTGTCTCACAGGTTTCCTACGAGCAGTACTTC. Protein product: CASSVSQVSYEQYF.

J is TRBJ1-3 and V is TRBV27, with no clear D. V was shortened by 4 bases and J by 0 bases, with 7 bases between the two germline ends. Per germline, CDR1 MNHEY and CDR2 SMNVEV (reference sequence). This CDR3 has 14 amino acids. The CDR3 region is CASSSPSSGNTIYF. The CDR3 DNA sequence: TGTGCCAGCAGTTCCCCGAGCTCTGGAAACACCATATATTTT.

This clone came up a few times. The chain is built from TRBV29-1 and TRBJ2-1, with D perhaps TRBD2 (6 bases). The CDR3 is made up of 12 amino acids. V was clipped by 6 bases and J by 4 bases, with 10 bases between them. CDR1 is SQVTM, CDR2 ANQGSEA, per germline. The CDR3 loop reads CSVRGSYNEQFF. The CDR3 region has the DNA TGCAGCGTACGGGGGAGTTACAATGAGCAGTTCTTC.

The rearrangement links TRBV4-1 to TRBJ2-2; D perhaps matches TRBD2 (6 bases). CDR1 and CDR2 (germline): MGHRA, YSYEKL. This CDR3 is 15 amino acids long. Trimming took 1 base from V and 6 from J, leaving 12 bases between them. This CDR3 is CASSQVSGVAGELFF. CDR3 nucleotide sequence: TGCGCCAGCAGCCAAGTTAGCGGTGTCGCCGGGGAGCTGTTTTTT.

This sequence joins TRBV5-1 and TRBJ2-2; D gene uncertain. Germline V gene lookup returns CDR1 SGHRS and CDR2 YFSETQ. Between the trimmed V and J ends, which lost 0 bases and 2 bases, there was a span of 5 bases. This CDR3 region has 14 residues. The CDR3 nucleotides are TGCGCCAGCAGCTTGGGACTCAACACCGGGGAGCTGTTTTTT. Translating gives CASSLGLNTGELFF.

This rearrangement joins TRBV11-3 to TRBJ1-2; D may be TRBD1 (6 bases). Between the trimmed V and J ends, which lost 4 bases and 6 bases, there was a span of 12 bases. This CDR3 has 13 amino acids. Per germline, CDR1 SGHNT and CDR2 YENEEA. The CDR3 DNA sequence: TGTGCCAGCAGCTCACAGGGTAAGAATGGCTACACCTTC. Translated: CASSSQGKNGYTF.

DNA for the CDR3: TGCGCCAGCAGACCCTTGGGGACAGGGGATTCACCCCTCCACTTT. It encodes CASRPLGTGDSPLHF. V and J are TRBV5-1 and TRBJ1-6; 10 nucleotides match TRBD1. Trimming at V came to 5 bases and at J to 8 bases, leaving 7 bases not matched to a gene. Germline V gives CDR1 SGHRS, CDR2 YFSETQ. This CDR3 is built from 15 residues.

The chain links TRBV2 to TRBJ1-5; 9 nucleotides match TRBD1. The germline V gene encodes CDR1 SNHLY and CDR2 FYNNEI. CDR3 length: 14 amino acids. After removal of 6 bases from V and 6 bases from J, the junction contained 6 bases not matched to a gene. CDR3 region: CASRAGQGLQPQHF. Written as DNA, the CDR3 is TGTGCCAGCAGGGCCGGACAGGGGCTTCAGCCCCAGCATTTT.

This chain uses TRBV19 with TRBJ2-1, with D maybe TRBD1 (6 bases). Germline V gene data show CDR1 as LNHDA and CDR2 as SQIVND (reference sequence). Trimming pared 5 bases from V and 6 bases from J, leaving 14 bases between. The CDR3 runs 14 residues. The CDR3, as DNA: TGTGCCAGTAGTCCTTTACAGGGTCGCAATGAGCAGTTCTTC. It yields the protein CASSPLQGRNEQFF.

Concerning this clone: The CDR3 ends on some other residue instead of the conserved phenylalanine or tryptophan, so this is likely a read error. The DNA is omitted, as the CDR3 cannot be located on it reliably, and the CDR3 follows TCRdb's listing. The rearrangement uses TRBV11-2 and TRBJ1-1; the table's D call, TRBD1, has no DNA check behind it. CDR1 and CDR2 (germline): SGHAT, FQNNGV. The CDR3 totals 13 residues, both ends included. CDR3 protein: CASSLDIRDRVEL.